This T cell receptor beta chain was observed in a study of blood T cell repertoires in COVID-19. Looking at the study overall: Spain, Italy and the United States supplied samples that represented acute and convalescent COVID-19. The analysed material was cDNA or gDNA that came from T cells, B-cell-depleted T cells, or PBMCs.

The germline CDR1 and CDR2 sequences are SGHTA and FQGNSA. V was clipped by 0 bases and J by 7 bases; unmatched bases: 4. CDR3 length equals 16 residues. Per the original data handling: Nucleated cell counts were estimated from reference gene primer amplification. Using immunoSEQ multiplex PCR, the repertoire was profiled, and TCRdb retains in-frame clones only, with some absent. That table gives V, J and clone size, and the DNA gave D and trimming. Of 150,000 or so clones in the sample, about 86% were seen once. The sequence was obtained from a woman between 55 and 75 years old with acute or convalescent COVID-19. The sequenced material came from peripheral blood. The chain links TRBV7-2 to TRBJ1-5, with TRBD1 identical over 12 bases. CDR3 loop: CASSLAGTGGGQPQHF. In DNA, the CDR3 is TGTGCCAGCAGCTTAGCTGGGACAGGGGGCGGGCAGCCCCAGCATTTT.